The 9 T cell receptor beta chains listed next were all sequenced from one sample in a study of cytomegalovirus exposure and HLA in healthy donors. The PCR contained 60 Vbeta and 13 Jbeta primers. TCRdb's table, derived via immunoSEQ multiplex PCR, lists solely in-frame clones and lacks some. The table includes 160,000 or so clones, just under 80% detected once. Sequences were obtained from PBMCs. The receptors were sampled from a man younger than 30 in good health and CMV-seropositive.

The chain joins TRBV28 to TRBJ1-1; TRBD1 matches 10 bases. CDR1 MDHEN and CDR2 SYDVKM come from the germline V gene. The CDR3 covers 12 residues. Losses at the gene ends were 6 bases for V and 9 bases for J; bases not matched to a gene: 4. The CDR3 DNA follows: TGTGCCAGCAGCCCCGACAGGGGGCAAGCTTTCTTT. Translation gives CASSPDRGQAFF.

This clone was observed a single time. The chain carries TRBV14 and TRBJ2-6; D is unclear. The CDR3 loop spans 16 amino acids. The germline CDR1 and CDR2 sequences are SGHDN and FVKESK. V was trimmed by 3 bases and J by 0 bases, leaving 9 bases between them. The CDR3: CASSHPGPSGANVLTF. CDR3 in DNA: TGTGCCAGCAGCCACCCTGGCCCCTCTGGGGCCAACGTCCTGACTTTC. The whole variable domain, filled in from reference TRBV14 and TRBJ2-6, reads EAGVTQFPSHSVIEKGQTVTLRCDPISGHDNLYWYRRVMGKEIKFLLHFVKESKQDESGMPNNRFLAERTGGTYSTLKVQPAELEDSGVYFCASSHPGPSGANVLTFGAGSRLTVL.

The chain carries TRBV19 and TRBJ2-1; possibly TRBD2 for D (5 bases). The germline V and J ends were trimmed by 1 base and 4 bases, with 11 bases remaining between them. In germline, CDR1 is LNHDA, CDR2 SQIVND (reference sequence). The CDR3 extends over 15 amino acids. The CDR3 nucleotides read TGTGCCAGTAGTATAGGAGGGAGTGTATACAATGAGCAGTTCTTC. This encodes CASSIGGSVYNEQFF.

The chain employs TRBV27 and TRBJ2-4; possible D gene TRBD1, 6 bases. In germline, CDR1 is MNHEY, CDR2 SMNVEV (reference sequence). The CDR3 has 13 amino acids. V dropped 4 bases and J dropped 6 bases, with 10 bases sitting between them. The CDR3 nucleotides read TGTGCCAGCAGTTCGGGACAACTAAACATTCAGTACTTC. Residues: CASSSGQLNIQYF.

J is TRBJ1-2 and V is TRBV12-5; 8 bases align to TRBD1. Germline-derived CDR1 and CDR2 are LGHNT and FRNRAP. V lost 5 bases, J lost 3 bases, and 2 bases stayed unmatched. CDR3 length equals 13 residues. The CDR3 sequence: CASGNRGDYGYTF. The CDR3 DNA is TGTGCTAGTGGTAACAGGGGGGACTATGGCTACACCTTC.

The rearrangement links TRBV5-6 to TRBJ1-1, with D maybe TRBD1 (5 bases). V lost 3 bases, J lost 2 bases, and 17 bases lay in between. Looked up from germline, CDR1 is SGHDT and CDR2 is YYEEEE. This CDR3 has 16 amino acids. CDR3 coding DNA: TGTGCCAGCAGCTATTCCGGGACTGTGTCTAACACTGAAGCTTTCTTT. The encoded protein is CASSYSGTVSNTEAFF.

The J gene is TRBJ2-7, the V gene TRBV5-6; D is ambiguous. This CDR3 has 14 residues. V was shortened by 6 bases and J by 6 bases, with 19 bases between the two germline ends. Germline assignment: CDR1 SGHDT and CDR2 YYEEEE. The CDR3 region has the DNA TGTGCCAGCATCCCATATTTCGGGTCCCCCGAGCAGTACTTC. Its translation: CASIPYFGSPEQYF.

The V gene is TRBV4-1, the J gene TRBJ1-1; 7 positions agree with TRBD1. The CDR3 is made up of 16 amino acids. Trimming cost V 0 bases and J 9 bases; bases outside gene matches: 13. Looked up from germline, CDR1 is MGHRA and CDR2 is YSYEKL. The CDR3 nucleotides read TGCGCCAGCAGCCAAGAGGCCATAGTTTCGACAGGGCAAGCTTTCTTT. This sequence encodes CASSQEAIVSTGQAFF.

The rearrangement uses TRBV4-3 and TRBJ2-3; the match to TRBD2 covers 10 bases. Germline V gene lookup returns CDR1 LGHNA and CDR2 YSLEER. The CDR3 has 17 residues. V was pared by 0 bases and J by 1 base, with 4 bases of the junction left unmatched. The CDR3 region is CASSQDTLAGGTDTQYF. DNA for the CDR3: TGCGCCAGCAGCCAAGATACCCTAGCGGGAGGCACAGATACGCAGTATTTT.